The source of this T cell receptor (beta chain) is a study of Ad26.COV2.S vaccination and SARS-CoV-2 variants. Overall study results and limits: Whether participants received vaccine or placebo, their non-spike TCR breadth was similar.

About this clone: Antigen: not known.

Clones were read by immunoSEQ multiplex PCR, and TCRdb kept only the in-frame ones, dropping some. Of hundreds of thousands of clones listed, more than 80% are singletons. The treatment denotes: roughly 19 received Ad26.COV2.S at low or high dose, single or two shots; a few received placebo; per-sample allocation not given. The investigators took samples on day 63 after the first vaccine or placebo injection. This TCR derives from a person between 18 and 59 years old who received the Ad26.COV2.S COVID-19 vaccine or a placebo. Sequencing used peripheral blood, obtained in a trial of Ad26.COV2.S vaccine versus placebo.

CDR3 sequence reads: CASGSPNNEQFF. DNA of the CDR3: TGCGCCAGTGGGTCCCCCAACAATGAGCAGTTCTTC. The V call is TRBV5-1, the J call TRBJ2-1; D call uncertain. Germline V lookup: CDR1 SGHRS, CDR2 YFSETQ. This CDR3 is built from 12 residues. The germline V and J ends were trimmed by 8 bases and 5 bases, with 11 bases remaining between them.